This entry concerns a single T cell receptor (beta chain). Its antigen is as yet unknown. The extraction recovered at least 6 micrograms of total RNA per sample. This sample stems from a study of blood T cells in healthy people across ages. Study conclusions and caveats: More naive CD4+ cells and higher diversity were found in long-lived than in aged donors. Strong correlation was found linking TCR beta diversity to naive T cell percentage.

With a J-beta primer mix and a sample-barcoded 5' primer, a second PCR ran about 7 to 12 cycles. Researchers report that a template-switch adaptor with 12 random nucleotides tagged each cDNA molecule. TCRdb reprocessed the 5' RACE reads via MiXCR and lists one record per CDR3 protein. Of about 800,000 distinct CDR3 sequences in the sample, roughly 64% are singletons; the top ten hold 22%. V was pared by 4 bases and J by 0 bases, with 11 bases between. CDR1 SGHDT and CDR2 YYEEEE come from the germline V gene. The CDR3 contains 15 residues. Input material: blood. This TCR was recovered from a man aged 25 to 40 in good health. The chain links TRBV5-6 to TRBJ1-5; D possibly corresponds to TRBD1 (5 bases). The CDR3 nucleotides read TGTGCCAGCAGCCGACAGAGTTATAGCAATCAGCCCCAGCATTTT. It specifies CASSRQSYSNQPQHF.